This TCR beta chain derives from a study of blood T cell repertoires in COVID-19. This clone came up a few times. The data were produced by immunoSEQ multiplex PCR, yet TCRdb's version contains in-frame clones alone and is incomplete. The sample contains approximately 160,000 clones, around 86% of which appear only once. CDR1 SQVTM and CDR2 ANQGSEA come from the germline V gene. The CDR3 consists of 14 residues. After removal of 4 bases from V and 7 bases from J, the junction contained 10 bases not matched to a gene. The source material was peripheral blood. The rearrangement joins TRBV29-1 to TRBJ1-5; 7 nucleotides align to TRBD1. The receptor comes from a man in his 70s who had recovered from COVID-19. This CDR3 is CSVASEQGKQPQHF. CDR3 nucleotide sequence: TGCAGCGTTGCGTCCGAACAGGGGAAACAGCCCCAGCATTTT.